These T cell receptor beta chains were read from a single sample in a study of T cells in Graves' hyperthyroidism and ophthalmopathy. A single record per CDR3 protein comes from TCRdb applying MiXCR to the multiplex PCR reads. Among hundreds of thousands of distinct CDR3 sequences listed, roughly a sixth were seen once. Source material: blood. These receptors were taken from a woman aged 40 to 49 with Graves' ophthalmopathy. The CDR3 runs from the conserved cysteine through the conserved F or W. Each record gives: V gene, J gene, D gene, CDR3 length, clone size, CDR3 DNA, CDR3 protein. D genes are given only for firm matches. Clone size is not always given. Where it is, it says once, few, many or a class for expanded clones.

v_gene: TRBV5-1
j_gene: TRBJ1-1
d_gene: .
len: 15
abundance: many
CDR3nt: TGCGCCAGCAGCCCACGTGCGGGGCCGAACACTGAAGCTTTCTTT
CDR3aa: CASSPRAGPNTEAFF

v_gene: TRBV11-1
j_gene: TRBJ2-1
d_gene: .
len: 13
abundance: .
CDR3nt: TGTGCCAGCAGCTTAGACAGTCACAATGAGCAGTTCTTC
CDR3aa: CASSLDSHNEQFF

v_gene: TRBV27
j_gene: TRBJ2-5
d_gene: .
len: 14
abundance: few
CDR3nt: TGTGCCAGCAGTAATCTTGGGGGTAGGGAGACCCAGTACTTC
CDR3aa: CASSNLGGRETQYF

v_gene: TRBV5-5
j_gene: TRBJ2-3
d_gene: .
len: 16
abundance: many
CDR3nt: TGTGCCAGCAGCTTGGCTCCGTCCAGTAGCACAGATACGCAGTATTTT
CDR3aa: CASSLAPSSSTDTQYF

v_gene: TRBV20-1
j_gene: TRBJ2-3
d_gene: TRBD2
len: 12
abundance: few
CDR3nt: TGCAGTGCTAGAGCGGGAGGAGATACGCAGTATTTT
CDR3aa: CSARAGGDTQYF

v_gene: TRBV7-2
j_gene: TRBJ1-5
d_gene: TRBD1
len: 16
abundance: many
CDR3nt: TGTGCCAGCAGCTTGGGGCCGGGACAGGGGGCGAAGCTCCAGCATTTT
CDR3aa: CASSLGPGQGAKLQHF

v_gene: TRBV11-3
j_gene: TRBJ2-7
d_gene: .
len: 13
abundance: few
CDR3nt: TGTGCCAGCAGCCCAAAAGACAGCTACGAGCAGTACTTC
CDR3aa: CASSPKDSYEQYF

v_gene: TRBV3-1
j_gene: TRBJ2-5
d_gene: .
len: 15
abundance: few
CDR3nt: TGTGCCAGCAGCTGGACCGGGGGCGACAAAGAGACCCAGTACTTC
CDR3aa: CASSWTGGDKETQYF

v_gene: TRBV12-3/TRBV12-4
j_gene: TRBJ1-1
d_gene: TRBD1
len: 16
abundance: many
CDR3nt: TGTGCCAGCAGTTTAAGCCAGGGGGCGTTGAAAACTGAAGCTTTCTTT
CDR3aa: CASSLSQGALKTEAFF

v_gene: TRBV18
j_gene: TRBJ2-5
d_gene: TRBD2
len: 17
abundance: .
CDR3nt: TGTGCCAGCTCACCACCTCGGCCTCTAGGGACTACAGAGACCCAGTACTTC
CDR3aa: CASSPPRPLGTTETQYF

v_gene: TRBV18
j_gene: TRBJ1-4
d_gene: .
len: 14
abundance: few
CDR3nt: TGTGCCAGCTCCGCCGGCAGGGCCCAAGAAAAACTGTTTTTT
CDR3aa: CASSAGRAQEKLFF

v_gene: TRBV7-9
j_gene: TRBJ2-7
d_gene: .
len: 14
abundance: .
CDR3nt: TGTGCCAGCAGCCCCTCGTGGGGCGGTTTCGAGCAGTACTTC
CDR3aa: CASSPSWGGFEQYF

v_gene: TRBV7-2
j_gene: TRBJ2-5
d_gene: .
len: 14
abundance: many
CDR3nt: TGTGCCAGCAGCATCGGGGGCTCCCAAGAGACCCAGTACTTC
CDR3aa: CASSIGGSQETQYF

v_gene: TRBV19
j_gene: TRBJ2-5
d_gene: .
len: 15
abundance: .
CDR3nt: TGTGCCAGTAGTTGGGGGGGCGCCTCGCAAGAGACCCAGTACTTC
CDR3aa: CASSWGGASQETQYF

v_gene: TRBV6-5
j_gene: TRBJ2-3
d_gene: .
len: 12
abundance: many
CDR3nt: TGTGCCAGCAGTTACTCGGACGATACGCAGTATTTT
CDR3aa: CASSYSDDTQYF

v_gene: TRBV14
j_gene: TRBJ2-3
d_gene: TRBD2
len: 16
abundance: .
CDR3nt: TGTGCCAGCAGCCTTGGGACTAGCAGACGCACAGATACGCAGTATTTT
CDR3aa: CASSLGTSRRTDTQYF

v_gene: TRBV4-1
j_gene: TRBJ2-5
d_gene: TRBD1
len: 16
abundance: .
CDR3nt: TGCGCCAGCAGCCCCCGAGAACAGGGGGCCTATGAGACCCAGTACTTC
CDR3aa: CASSPREQGAYETQYF

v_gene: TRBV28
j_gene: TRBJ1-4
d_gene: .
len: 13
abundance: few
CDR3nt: TGTGCCATCTCGACAGCAAATAATGAAAAACTGTTTTTT
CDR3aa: CAISTANNEKLFF

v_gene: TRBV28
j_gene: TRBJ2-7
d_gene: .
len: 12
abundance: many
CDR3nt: TGTGCCAGCGGGGATGCCGCCTACGAGCAGTACTTC
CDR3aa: CASGDAAYEQYF

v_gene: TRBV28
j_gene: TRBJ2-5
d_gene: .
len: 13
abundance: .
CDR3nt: TGTGCCAGCAGGACCCCGGGAGCTTGGGACCAGTACTTC
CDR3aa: CASRTPGAWDQYF

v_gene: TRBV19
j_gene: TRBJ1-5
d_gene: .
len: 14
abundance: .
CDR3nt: TGTGCCAGTAGTATCGGAGTAGGGGGTCAGCCCCAGCATTTT
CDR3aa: CASSIGVGGQPQHF

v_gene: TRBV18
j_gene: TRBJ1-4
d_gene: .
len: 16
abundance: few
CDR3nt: TGTGCCAGCTCACCACTACAGGGTGCAACTAATGAAAAACTGTTTTTT
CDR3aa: CASSPLQGATNEKLFF

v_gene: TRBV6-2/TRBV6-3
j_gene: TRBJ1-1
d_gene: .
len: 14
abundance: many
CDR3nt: TGTGCCAGCAGTGCAGGGTTAGATGGAACTGAAGCTTTCTTT
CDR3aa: CASSAGLDGTEAFF

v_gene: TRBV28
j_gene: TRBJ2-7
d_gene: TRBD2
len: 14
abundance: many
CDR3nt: TGTGCCAGCAGCCCGCGGGGGGAGCGGTACGAGCAGTACTTC
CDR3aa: CASSPRGERYEQYF

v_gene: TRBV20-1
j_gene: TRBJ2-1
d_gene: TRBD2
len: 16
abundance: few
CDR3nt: TGCAGTGCTTTAGCGGGGGGGCCTAGCTCCTACAATGAGCAGTTCTTC
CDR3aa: CSALAGGPSSYNEQFF

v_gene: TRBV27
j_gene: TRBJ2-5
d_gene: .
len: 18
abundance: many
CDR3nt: TGTGCCAGCAGTCCAATTCCACCCAATGAGCAGGGCGGAGAGACCCAGTACTTC
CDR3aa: CASSPIPPNEQGGETQYF

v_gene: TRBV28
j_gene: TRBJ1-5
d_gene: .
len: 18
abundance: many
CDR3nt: TGTGCCAGCAGTAGAAGTCTGACAGTCACTTCACAAAATCAGCCCCAGCATTTT
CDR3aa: CASSRSLTVTSQNQPQHF

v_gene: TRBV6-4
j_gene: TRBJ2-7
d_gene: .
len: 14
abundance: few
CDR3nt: TGTGCCAGCAGCCCCGGTGGGGCAGGGGTGGAGCAGTACTTC
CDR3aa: CASSPGGAGVEQYF

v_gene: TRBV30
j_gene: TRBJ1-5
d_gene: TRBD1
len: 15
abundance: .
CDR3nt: TGTGCCTGGAGTTCGGGACAGGTGACAAATCAGCCCCAGCATTTT
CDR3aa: CAWSSGQVTNQPQHF

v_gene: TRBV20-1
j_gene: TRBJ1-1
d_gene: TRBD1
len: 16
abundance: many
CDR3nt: TGCAGTGCTAGAGAACAGGGGAGAGGTCGAGGCACTGAAGCTTTCTTT
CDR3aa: CSAREQGRGRGTEAFF

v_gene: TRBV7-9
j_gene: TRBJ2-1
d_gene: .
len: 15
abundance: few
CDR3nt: TGTGCCAGCAGCTTAGCGTCACAGGGATACAATGAGCAGTTCTTC
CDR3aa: CASSLASQGYNEQFF

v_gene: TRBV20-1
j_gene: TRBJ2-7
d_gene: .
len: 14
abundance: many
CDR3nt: TGCAGTGCTAGGCGGCAGCTTAACTCCTACGAGCAGTACTTC
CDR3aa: CSARRQLNSYEQYF

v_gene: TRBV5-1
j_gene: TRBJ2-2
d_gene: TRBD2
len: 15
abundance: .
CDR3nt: TGCGCCAGCAGCTTGGATCTAGCGGGAGGCGGGGAGCTGCTTTTT
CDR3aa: CASSLDLAGGGELLF

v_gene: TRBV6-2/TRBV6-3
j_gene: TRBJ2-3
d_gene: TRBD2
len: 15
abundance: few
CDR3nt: TGTGCCAGCAGTTACGGGGGGGGGATGGCAGATACGCAGTATTTT
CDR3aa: CASSYGGGMADTQYF

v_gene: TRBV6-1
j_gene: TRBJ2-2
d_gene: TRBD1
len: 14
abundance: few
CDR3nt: TGTGCCAGCAGAGCGCAGGGGGTCACCGGGGAGCTGTTTTTT
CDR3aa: CASRAQGVTGELFF

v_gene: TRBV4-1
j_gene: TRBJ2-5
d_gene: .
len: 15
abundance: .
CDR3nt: TGCGCCAGCAGCCGTCTTCGGCGGGACCAAGAGACCCAGTACTTC
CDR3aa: CASSRLRRDQETQYF

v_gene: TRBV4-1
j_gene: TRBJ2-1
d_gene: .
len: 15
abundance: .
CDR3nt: TGCGCCAGCAGCCAAGGCCCTGTCTCCACCAATGAGCAGTTCTTC
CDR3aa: CASSQGPVSTNEQFF